These T cell receptor beta chains were read from a single sample in a study of cytomegalovirus exposure and HLA in healthy donors. Repertoires were generated with immunoSEQ multiplex PCR, while TCRdb's copy carries only in-frame clones and drops some. Among under 90,000 clones, 75% were seen once, and the ten largest hold approximately 2.3%. The material sequenced was PBMCs. The receptors come from a man between 40 and 49 years old in good health and CMV-seronegative. Each CDR3 is given with its conserved first and last residue. The D gene is left open where the match is weak. Part of the rows lack a size; the others show once, few, many or a class for expanded clones.

clone_size: few
d_call: -
v_call: TRBV29-1
j_call: TRBJ1-1
cdr3_aa: CSVSRVTEAFF
cdr3_nt: TGCAGCGTTAGCAGGGTCACTGAAGCTTTCTTT

clone_size: -
d_call: TRBD1
v_call: TRBV27
j_call: TRBJ1-2
cdr3_aa: CASSLNFPGQPNYGYTF
cdr3_nt: TGTGCCAGCAGTTTAAATTTCCCGGGACAGCCTAACTATGGCTACACCTTC

clone_size: few
d_call: -
v_call: TRBV28
j_call: TRBJ1-1
cdr3_aa: CASTNSGEGTEAFF
cdr3_nt: TGTGCCAGCACCAATTCGGGGGAGGGGACTGAAGCTTTCTTT

clone_size: -
d_call: TRBD2
v_call: TRBV5-1
j_call: TRBJ2-5
cdr3_aa: CASSPGLAGGETQYF
cdr3_nt: TGCGCCAGCAGCCCGGGACTAGCGGGAGGAGAGACCCAGTACTTC

clone_size: few
d_call: -
v_call: TRBV5-8
j_call: TRBJ1-4
cdr3_aa: CASSLLVSAGREKLFF
cdr3_nt: TGTGCCAGCAGCTTGCTTGTATCGGCAGGGCGTGAAAAACTGTTTTTT

clone_size: -
d_call: TRBD1
v_call: TRBV6-5
j_call: TRBJ2-7
cdr3_aa: CASRQGTEYEQYF
cdr3_nt: TGTGCCAGCAGGCAAGGGACAGAGTACGAGCAGTACTTC

clone_size: -
d_call: -
v_call: TRBV7-9
j_call: TRBJ2-7
cdr3_aa: CASSSRQGMGEQYF
cdr3_nt: TGTGCCAGCAGCTCCCGCCAGGGTATGGGTGAGCAGTACTTC

clone_size: -
d_call: TRBD2
v_call: TRBV15
j_call: TRBJ2-1
cdr3_aa: CATRPGTSGFRGQFF
cdr3_nt: TGTGCCACCCGGCCCGGGACTAGCGGGTTCCGGGGGCAGTTCTTC

clone_size: -
d_call: -
v_call: TRBV30
j_call: TRBJ1-4
cdr3_aa: CAWSPHAGEKLFF
cdr3_nt: TGTGCCTGGAGTCCCCACGCCGGGGAAAAACTGTTTTTT

clone_size: -
d_call: TRBD1
v_call: TRBV28
j_call: TRBJ1-2
cdr3_aa: CASSEGQERGYTF
cdr3_nt: TGTGCCAGCAGTGAAGGACAGGAGAGAGGCTACACCTTC

clone_size: -
d_call: TRBD1
v_call: TRBV28
j_call: TRBJ1-4
cdr3_aa: CASNSGGRNEKLFF
cdr3_nt: TGTGCCAGCAACTCAGGGGGGAGGAATGAAAAACTGTTTTTT

clone_size: -
d_call: -
v_call: TRBV6-5
j_call: TRBJ1-2
cdr3_aa: CASSYGTLPLYGYTF
cdr3_nt: TGTGCCAGCAGTTACGGGACATTACCCCTATATGGCTACACCTTC

clone_size: -
d_call: TRBD1
v_call: TRBV6-5
j_call: TRBJ1-2
cdr3_aa: CASSYSTGEGGYTF
cdr3_nt: TGTGCCAGCAGTTACTCGACAGGGGAGGGAGGCTACACCTTC

clone_size: few
d_call: TRBD1
v_call: TRBV7-9
j_call: TRBJ2-2
cdr3_aa: CASSLLQGAGELFF
cdr3_nt: TGTGCCAGCAGCTTACTACAGGGGGCCGGGGAGCTGTTTTTT

clone_size: -
d_call: -
v_call: TRBV11-2
j_call: TRBJ1-2
cdr3_aa: CASTLEPGNYGYTF
cdr3_nt: TGTGCCAGCACCCTTGAGCCAGGGAACTATGGCTACACCTTC

clone_size: once
d_call: -
v_call: TRBV27
j_call: TRBJ2-7
cdr3_aa: CASSQAWTIRDEQYF
cdr3_nt: TGTGCCAGCAGTCAGGCCTGGACAATAAGAGACGAGCAGTACTTC

clone_size: -
d_call: TRBD2
v_call: TRBV27
j_call: TRBJ2-3
cdr3_aa: CASSQTSGGRTDTQYF
cdr3_nt: TGTGCCAGCAGTCAAACTAGCGGGGGTCGCACAGATACGCAGTATTTT

clone_size: -
d_call: TRBD1
v_call: TRBV30
j_call: TRBJ2-7
cdr3_aa: CAWSVGQGYEQYF
cdr3_nt: TGTGCCTGGAGTGTGGGACAGGGATACGAGCAGTACTTC

clone_size: few
d_call: TRBD1
v_call: TRBV2
j_call: TRBJ1-5
cdr3_aa: CASSETGDQPQHF
cdr3_nt: TGTGCCAGCAGTGAAACAGGGGATCAGCCCCAGCATTTT

clone_size: few
d_call: -
v_call: TRBV7-9
j_call: TRBJ1-4
cdr3_aa: CASSGGHHEKLFF
cdr3_nt: TGTGCCAGCAGCGGGGGACACCATGAAAAACTGTTTTTT

clone_size: -
d_call: TRBD1
v_call: TRBV7-8
j_call: TRBJ2-7
cdr3_aa: CASSLTGGSGEQYF
cdr3_nt: TGTGCCAGCAGCTTGACAGGGGGCTCGGGGGAGCAGTACTTC

clone_size: few
d_call: -
v_call: TRBV7-9
j_call: TRBJ1-4
cdr3_aa: CASSFPGNEKLFF
cdr3_nt: TGTGCCAGCAGCTTTCCAGGGAATGAAAAACTGTTTTTT

clone_size: -
d_call: -
v_call: TRBV1
j_call: TRBJ1-5
cdr3_aa: CTSSQVASPNQPQHF
cdr3_nt: TGCACCAGCAGCCAAGTGGCCAGTCCCAATCAGCCCCAGCATTTT

clone_size: few
d_call: TRBD1
v_call: TRBV10-3
j_call: TRBJ1-1
cdr3_aa: CAIRMRLTGLNTEAFF
cdr3_nt: TGTGCCATCAGGATGAGACTGACAGGGCTAAACACTGAAGCTTTCTTT

clone_size: -
d_call: -
v_call: TRBV5-8
j_call: TRBJ2-6
cdr3_aa: CASSLGRYSGANVLTF
cdr3_nt: TGTGCCAGCAGCTTGGGTCGGTACTCTGGGGCCAACGTCCTGACTTTC

clone_size: once
d_call: -
v_call: TRBV5-1
j_call: TRBJ1-1
cdr3_aa: CASSLEPGANTEAFF
cdr3_nt: TGCGCCAGCAGCTTGGAACCAGGGGCGAACACTGAAGCTTTCTTT

clone_size: -
d_call: TRBD1
v_call: TRBV6-1
j_call: TRBJ2-7
cdr3_aa: CASNGDRAYEQYF
cdr3_nt: TGTGCCAGCAACGGGGACAGGGCCTACGAGCAGTACTTC

clone_size: -
d_call: -
v_call: TRBV7-7
j_call: TRBJ2-5
cdr3_aa: CASSLAQGGQETQYF
cdr3_nt: TGTGCTAGCAGCTTAGCGCAGGGTGGGCAAGAGACCCAGTACTTC

clone_size: many
d_call: -
v_call: TRBV19
j_call: TRBJ1-4
cdr3_aa: CASSKQQGTNEKLFF
cdr3_nt: TGTGCCAGTAGTAAGCAACAGGGCACTAATGAAAAACTGTTTTTT

clone_size: -
d_call: TRBD2
v_call: TRBV27
j_call: TRBJ2-1
cdr3_aa: CASSFLASGVYNEQFF
cdr3_nt: TGTGCCAGCAGTTTTCTGGCTAGCGGGGTCTACAATGAGCAGTTCTTC

clone_size: -
d_call: -
v_call: TRBV9
j_call: TRBJ2-1
cdr3_aa: CASNYRGGPTDSNNGQFF
cdr3_nt: TGTGCCAGCAACTATCGTGGGGGTCCTACGGACAGTAACAATGGGCAGTTCTTC

clone_size: few
d_call: -
v_call: TRBV6-5
j_call: TRBJ1-1
cdr3_aa: CASSYSTGEAFF
cdr3_nt: TGTGCCAGCAGTTATTCAACAGGGGAAGCTTTCTTT

clone_size: -
d_call: -
v_call: TRBV28
j_call: TRBJ1-5
cdr3_aa: CASSLGGINQPQHF
cdr3_nt: TGTGCCAGCAGTTTAGGGGGGATCAATCAGCCCCAGCATTTT

clone_size: once
d_call: -
v_call: TRBV6-1
j_call: TRBJ2-7
cdr3_aa: CASSEAGTSQYF
cdr3_nt: TGTGCCAGCAGTGAAGCTGGGACTTCGCAGTACTTC

clone_size: -
d_call: -
v_call: TRBV6-1
j_call: TRBJ2-5
cdr3_aa: CATQRGGTGIKTQYF
cdr3_nt: TGTGCAACTCAGCGGGGAGGGACAGGCATTAAGACCCAGTACTTC

clone_size: -
d_call: -
v_call: TRBV28
j_call: TRBJ1-1
cdr3_aa: CASSFRRQWSTEAFF
cdr3_nt: TGTGCCAGCAGTTTCAGGAGGCAGTGGAGCACTGAAGCTTTCTTT

clone_size: -
d_call: -
v_call: TRBV19
j_call: TRBJ1-2
cdr3_aa: CASSMVGYGDYGYTF
cdr3_nt: TGTGCCAGTAGTATGGTAGGCTACGGGGACTATGGCTACACCTTC

clone_size: -
d_call: TRBD1
v_call: TRBV9
j_call: TRBJ1-2
cdr3_aa: CASSVGGGDRGYGYTF
cdr3_nt: TGTGCCAGCAGCGTAGGAGGGGGGGACAGGGGTTATGGCTACACCTTC

clone_size: -
d_call: -
v_call: TRBV19
j_call: TRBJ1-2
cdr3_aa: CASSYGGGYTF
cdr3_nt: TGTGCCAGTAGCTATGGCGGGGGCTACACCTTC

clone_size: -
d_call: -
v_call: TRBV6-5
j_call: TRBJ2-3
cdr3_aa: CASSYLGAQYF
cdr3_nt: TGTGCCAGCAGTTATTTAGGGGCGCAGTATTTT

clone_size: -
d_call: TRBD2
v_call: TRBV6-1
j_call: TRBJ2-1
cdr3_aa: CASSEVLAGYNEQFF
cdr3_nt: TGTGCCAGCAGTGAGGTACTAGCGGGGTACAATGAGCAGTTCTTC

clone_size: -
d_call: TRBD1
v_call: TRBV28
j_call: TRBJ1-5
cdr3_aa: CASSPQTGGFEPQHF
cdr3_nt: TGTGCCAGCAGCCCCCAGACAGGGGGCTTTGAGCCCCAGCATTTT

clone_size: -
d_call: -
v_call: TRBV5-1
j_call: TRBJ1-4
cdr3_aa: CASSLSTTNEKLFF
cdr3_nt: TGCGCCAGCAGCTTATCCACAACTAATGAAAAACTGTTTTTT

clone_size: once
d_call: -
v_call: TRBV7-8
j_call: TRBJ1-5
cdr3_aa: CASSPPLRFVSNQPQHF
cdr3_nt: TGTGCCAGCAGCCCCCCACTCAGGTTCGTAAGCAATCAGCCCCAGCATTTT

clone_size: -
d_call: -
v_call: TRBV29-1
j_call: TRBJ2-7
cdr3_aa: CSVLIREEQYF
cdr3_nt: TGCAGCGTGCTGATTCGGGAGGAGCAGTACTTC

clone_size: -
d_call: -
v_call: TRBV6-1
j_call: TRBJ2-1
cdr3_aa: CASSESPYNNEQFF
cdr3_nt: TGTGCCAGCAGTGAGTCGCCGTACAACAATGAGCAGTTCTTC

clone_size: -
d_call: -
v_call: TRBV6-1
j_call: TRBJ1-1
cdr3_aa: CASSEEGVGVAAFF
cdr3_nt: TGTGCCAGCAGTGAAGAGGGGGTCGGGGTAGCGGCTTTCTTT

clone_size: -
d_call: -
v_call: TRBV7-3
j_call: TRBJ1-1
cdr3_aa: CASSLSEDVEAFF
cdr3_nt: TGTGCCAGCAGCTTAAGCGAGGATGTTGAAGCTTTCTTT

clone_size: -
d_call: TRBD1
v_call: TRBV5-1
j_call: TRBJ1-1
cdr3_aa: CASRDRENTEAFF
cdr3_nt: TGCGCCAGCAGAGACAGGGAGAACACTGAAGCTTTCTTT

clone_size: many
d_call: -
v_call: TRBV27
j_call: TRBJ2-7
cdr3_aa: CASSLGRSYEQYF
cdr3_nt: TGTGCCAGCAGTTTAGGGAGGTCCTACGAGCAGTACTTC